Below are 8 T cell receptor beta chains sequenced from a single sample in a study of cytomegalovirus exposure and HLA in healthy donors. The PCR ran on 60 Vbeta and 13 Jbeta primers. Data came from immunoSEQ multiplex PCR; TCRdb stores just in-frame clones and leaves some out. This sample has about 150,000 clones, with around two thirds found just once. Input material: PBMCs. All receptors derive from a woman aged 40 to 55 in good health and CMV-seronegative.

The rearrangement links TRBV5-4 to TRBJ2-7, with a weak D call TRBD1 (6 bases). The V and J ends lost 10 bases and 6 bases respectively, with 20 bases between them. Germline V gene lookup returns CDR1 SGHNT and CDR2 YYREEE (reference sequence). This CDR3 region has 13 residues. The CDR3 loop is CACWGQGKSEQYF. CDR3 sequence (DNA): TGTGCCTGTTGGGGGCAGGGGAAATCCGAGCAGTACTTC.

Here the CDR3 DNA reads TGTGCCACCAGCTCTCGACTAGCGGGGGGGCGAGATGAGCAGTTCTTC. It translates to CATSSRLAGGRDEQFF. The gene calls are TRBV15 and TRBJ2-1, with 14 bases fitting TRBD2. The CDR3 loop spans 16 amino acids. Germline V lookup: CDR1 LNHNV, CDR2 YYDKDF (reference sequence). V lost 5 bases to trimming and J lost 8 bases; unmatched junction nucleotides: 8.

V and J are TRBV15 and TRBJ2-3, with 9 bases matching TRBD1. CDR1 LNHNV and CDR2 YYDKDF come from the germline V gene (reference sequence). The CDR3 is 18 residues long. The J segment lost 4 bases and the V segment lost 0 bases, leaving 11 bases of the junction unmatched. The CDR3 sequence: CATSRDHQQGAGADTQYF. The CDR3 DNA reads TGTGCCACCAGCAGAGACCACCAACAGGGGGCAGGAGCAGATACGCAGTATTTT.

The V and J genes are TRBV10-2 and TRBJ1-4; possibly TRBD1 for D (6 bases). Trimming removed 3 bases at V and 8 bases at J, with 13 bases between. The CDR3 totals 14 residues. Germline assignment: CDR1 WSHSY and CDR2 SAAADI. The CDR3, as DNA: TGCGCCAGCAGTGACCCCGGGACAACCGAAAAACTGTTTTTT. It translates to CASSDPGTTEKLFF.

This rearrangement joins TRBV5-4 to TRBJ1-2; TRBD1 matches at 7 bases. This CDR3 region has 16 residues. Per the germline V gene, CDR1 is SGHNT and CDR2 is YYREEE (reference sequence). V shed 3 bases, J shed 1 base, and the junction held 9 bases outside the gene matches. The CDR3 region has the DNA TGTGCCAGCAGCTCGAGAACCACAGGGGTTAACTATGGCTACACCTTC. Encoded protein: CASSSRTTGVNYGYTF.

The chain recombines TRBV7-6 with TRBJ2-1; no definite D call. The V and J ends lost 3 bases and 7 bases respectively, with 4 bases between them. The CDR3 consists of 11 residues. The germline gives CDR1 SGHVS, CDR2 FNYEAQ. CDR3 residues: CASSLSNEQFF. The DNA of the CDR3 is TGTGCCAGCAGCTTGTCAAATGAGCAGTTCTTC.

Here the CDR3 reads CASSYGPGGIGNEQFF. The CDR3 DNA reads TGTGCCAGCAGTTACGGTCCAGGGGGTATAGGCAATGAGCAGTTCTTC. This chain links TRBV6-5 with TRBJ2-1; 7 bases align to TRBD1. V dropped 2 bases and J dropped 6; count of bases not matched to a gene: 10. The CDR3 extends over 16 amino acids. Germline V gene lookup returns CDR1 MNHEY and CDR2 SVGAGI.

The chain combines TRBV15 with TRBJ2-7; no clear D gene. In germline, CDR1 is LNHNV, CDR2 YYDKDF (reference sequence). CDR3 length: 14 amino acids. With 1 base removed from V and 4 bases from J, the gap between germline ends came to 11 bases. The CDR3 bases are TGTGCCACCAGCAGAGTAGGCAGGTCATACGAGCAGTACTTC. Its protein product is CATSRVGRSYEQYF.